This is a list of T cell receptor beta chains from one sample in a study of T cells after yellow fever vaccination. A single record per CDR3 protein comes from TCRdb applying MiXCR to the 5' RACE reads. The repertoire consists of roughly 350,000 distinct CDR3 sequences, with roughly 4.3% occurring once and the leading ten covering about 22%. The input for sequencing was PBMCs, taken 5 days after the yellow fever booster vaccination. The receptors shown here come from a man aged 18-30 years who received the YFV17D yellow fever vaccine. Both conserved end residues are part of each CDR3. The D gene is left open where the match is weak. The listing skips clone size in some rows; elsewhere it reads once, few, many or a size class.

>TRBV7-8|few|TRBD1|TRBJ1-5
TGTGCCAGCAGCTTAGCAGGGACAGGGAAGAGTAGCAATCAGCCCCAGCATTTT
CASSLAGTGKSSNQPQHF
>TRBV18|few|.|TRBJ2-3
TGTGCCAGCTCACCACAATCTTTGGAAGATACGCAGTATTTT
CASSPQSLEDTQYF
>TRBV7-2|many|.|TRBJ2-5
TGTGCCAGCAGACGGACAGGAGTCCTGGGGGGGCAGACCCAGTACTTC
CASRRTGVLGGQTQYF
>TRBV20-1|many|TRBD2|TRBJ2-2
TGCAGTGCTAGAGATTGGAAACAGACCCCCCTAGCGGGGGGACGGACCTACACCGGGGAGCTGTTTTTT
CSARDWKQTPLAGGRTYTGELFF
>TRBV7-2|few|.|TRBJ1-2
TGTGCCAGCAGCTTCTATTCTGGGTTTGATGGCTACACCTTC
CASSFYSGFDGYTF
>TRBV5-1|many|.|TRBJ1-2
TGCGCCAGCAGCTCGCAACCCGGGACACCTTATGGCTACACCTTC
CASSSQPGTPYGYTF
>TRBV4-1|many|.|TRBJ2-2
TGCGCCAGCAGCCAGGCGAGCGGCACCGGGGAGCTGTTTTTT
CASSQASGTGELFF
>TRBV24-1|few|TRBD2|TRBJ2-3
TGTGCCACCAGTGACCCGAAAACAGATAGCGGGGGAGTAGATACGCAGTATTTT
CATSDPKTDSGGVDTQYF
>TRBV18|.|.|TRBJ2-7
TGTGCCAGCTCAACCTACGGGGGGCTTAACTACGAGCAGTACTTC
CASSTYGGLNYEQYF
>TRBV7-9|few|.|TRBJ2-5
TGTGCCAGCAGCCCCGGCCCTTTAGGGGGGCTAGAGACCCAGTACTTC
CASSPGPLGGLETQYF
>TRBV5-1|few|.|TRBJ2-2
TGCGCCAGCAGCTTGCAGCGGGCGAATTCCGGGGAGCTGTTTTTT
CASSLQRANSGELFF
>TRBV20-1|few|.|TRBJ2-6
TGCAGTGCTAGAGATAGTGCCGCCATCTCTGGGGCCAACGTCCTGACTTTC
CSARDSAAISGANVLTF
>TRBV20-1|.|TRBD2|TRBJ2-1
TGCAGTGCTAGAGATGCGCGGGGGGGCAATGAGCAGTTCTTC
CSARDARGGNEQFF
>TRBV12-3/TRBV12-4|.|.|TRBJ2-2
TGTGCCAGCAGTTACCAGCAGGGGTCATGGACCGGGGAGCTGTTTTTT
CASSYQQGSWTGELFF
>TRBV29-1|few|TRBD2|TRBJ2-1
TGCAGCGTTGGTCGGGGGGGGCCATACAATGAGCAGTTCTTC
CSVGRGGPYNEQFF
>TRBV6-2/TRBV6-3|few|TRBD1|TRBJ1-1
TGTGCCAGCAGTCAAGGACAGGGAGGAGTGAACACTGAAGCTTTCTTT
CASSQGQGGVNTEAFF
>TRBV30|few|.|TRBJ1-2
TGTGCCTGGAGCGGGACGGACTATGGCTACACCTTC
CAWSGTDYGYTF
>TRBV12-3/TRBV12-4|many|TRBD1|TRBJ1-2
TGTGCCAGCAGTCCCCGCGTTGGGACAGGGAACGGCTACACCTTC
CASSPRVGTGNGYTF
>TRBV6-5|few|.|TRBJ2-1
TGTGCCAGCAGTTACTCTGACTATTCCTACAATGAGCAGTTCTTC
CASSYSDYSYNEQFF
>TRBV5-5|.|TRBD1|TRBJ2-5
TGTGCCAGCACCTGGGACAGGGAGACCCAGTACTTC
CASTWDRETQYF
>TRBV5-5|.|TRBD1|TRBJ1-5
TGTGCCAGCAGGCTCACCGGGACAGAAAATCAGCCCCAGCATTTT
CASRLTGTENQPQHF
>TRBV20-1|many|.|TRBJ1-5
TGCAGTGCTAGAGACAGGGATGTCCACCAGCCCCAGCATTTT
CSARDRDVHQPQHF
>TRBV29-1|few|.|TRBJ2-6
TGCAGCGTCGCCTCCGACGGTAGCTCTGGGGCCAACGTCCTGACTTTC
CSVASDGSSGANVLTF
>TRBV7-2|.|.|TRBJ2-1
TGTGCCAGCAGCCCCCCCCCTGGGGGGCGCAATGAGCAGTTCTTC
CASSPPPGGRNEQFF
>TRBV27|few|.|TRBJ1-2
TGTGCCAGCAGTTTTGGAGGGGCTAACTATGGCTACACCTTC
CASSFGGANYGYTF
>TRBV5-4|.|TRBD2|TRBJ2-5
TGTGCCAGCAGCCCGGGGACTAGCGGGGGTGAAGAGACCCAGTACTTC
CASSPGTSGGEETQYF
>TRBV10-3|few|TRBD2|TRBJ2-1
TGTGCCATCGGAAGCGGGGGGGCCTACAATGAGCAGTTCTTC
CAIGSGGAYNEQFF
>TRBV4-2|many|.|TRBJ2-5
TGTGCCAGCAGCCCCCACGAACGGGAGACCCAGTACTTC
CASSPHERETQYF
>TRBV11-3|.|TRBD1|TRBJ1-6
TGTGCCAGCAGCTTAGCCCCCGACAGGGGGCTCAATTCACCCCTCCACTTT
CASSLAPDRGLNSPLHF
>TRBV7-8|many|TRBD1|TRBJ2-2
TGTGCCAGCAGCTTAGTCCCGGACAGGGCGAACACCGGGGAGCTGTTTTTT
CASSLVPDRANTGELFF
>TRBV7-9|few|.|TRBJ2-1
TGTGCCAGCAGCCCCGATGAGGGACCCCACGTAAATGAGCAGTTCTTC
CASSPDEGPHVNEQFF
>TRBV20-1|few|.|TRBJ1-1
TGCAGTGCTAGAGAAGGACACTCACCGGAAGCTTTCTTT
CSAREGHSPEAFF
>TRBV5-1|.|TRBD1|TRBJ2-3
TGCGCCAGCAGCACGGACAGGGGAAGGCCAGATACGCAGTATTTT
CASSTDRGRPDTQYF
>TRBV6-5|.|TRBD2|TRBJ2-1
TGTGCCAGCCGAACGGGGGGAGGGAATGAGCAGTTCTTC
CASRTGGGNEQFF
>TRBV19|.|.|TRBJ2-7
TGTGCCAGTAGAGACCGGGACTTCTTCTCCTACGAGCAGTACTTC
CASRDRDFFSYEQYF
>TRBV12-3/TRBV12-4|.|.|TRBJ1-2
TGTGCCAGCAGCCTGGGGGCGTCTGATGGCTACACCTTC
CASSLGASDGYTF
>TRBV14|.|.|TRBJ2-3
TGTGCCAGCAGCGACGGGACACGGTTTAGCTTAGATACGCAGTATTTT
CASSDGTRFSLDTQYF
>TRBV4-1|.|TRBD1|TRBJ2-7
TGCGCCAGCAGCCAATTTCTTGGGACAGGGAGCTCCTACGAGCAGTACTTC
CASSQFLGTGSSYEQYF
>TRBV6-5|few|.|TRBJ2-6
TGTGCCAGCAGCCGTCAGACTGGGGCCAACGTCCTGACTTTC
CASSRQTGANVLTF
>TRBV5-1|few|.|TRBJ2-6
TGCGCCAGCAGCGCCGACGGGAACTCTGGGGCCAACGTCCTGACTTTC
CASSADGNSGANVLTF
>TRBV27|many|TRBD2|TRBJ2-3
TGTGCCAGCAGTTTCAGCGGGGGGGCCGCAGATACGCAGTATTTT
CASSFSGGAADTQYF
>TRBV11-1|.|.|TRBJ2-6
TGTGCCAGCAGCTTTCAAAGCCCAGGGGCCAACGTCCTGACTTTC
CASSFQSPGANVLTF
>TRBV5-1|many|TRBD1|TRBJ2-3
TGCGCCAGCAGCTTTGACGGGACAGGGGCCGTAGATACGCAGTATTTT
CASSFDGTGAVDTQYF
>TRBV12-3/TRBV12-4|few|.|TRBJ1-1
TGTGCCAGCACCCTCAGGGTTAACACTGAAGCTTTCTTT
CASTLRVNTEAFF
>TRBV6-2/TRBV6-3|few|.|TRBJ2-3
TGTGCCAGCAGGAACACGGGAACCAGGGGCACAGATACGCAGTATTTT
CASRNTGTRGTDTQYF
>TRBV29-1|many|.|TRBJ1-1
TGCAGCGTTGCGCAGGGGAGGACTGAAGCTTTCTTT
CSVAQGRTEAFF
>TRBV5-5|few|TRBD2|TRBJ2-5
TGTGCCAGCAGCATTAGCGGGGTTGAGACCCAGTACTTC
CASSISGVETQYF
>TRBV7-9|few|.|TRBJ2-1
TGTGCCAGCAGCTCGCCACAGGGTTCCGATGAGCAGTTCTTC
CASSSPQGSDEQFF
>TRBV9|few|.|TRBJ2-2
TGTGCCAGCAGCGTAGGGTCGTCGGGGGCGGGCGGTACCGGGGAGCTGTTTTTT
CASSVGSSGAGGTGELFF
>TRBV28|few|TRBD2|TRBJ2-3
TGTGCCAGCAGGCCCTGGACTAGCGGGAGCGTTAGCACAGATACGCAGTATTTT
CASRPWTSGSVSTDTQYF
>TRBV10-3|.|.|TRBJ2-5
TGTGCCACCATAGGGACACTTCAAGAGACCCAGTACTTC
CATIGTLQETQYF
>TRBV24-1|.|.|TRBJ2-3
TGTGCCACCAGTGATTTAGGGTTCGATACGCAGTATTTT
CATSDLGFDTQYF
>TRBV12-3/TRBV12-4|many|.|TRBJ1-2
TGTGCCAGCAGCTTAATGGGCTATGGCTACACCTTC
CASSLMGYGYTF
>TRBV7-2|few|.|TRBJ2-1
TGTGCCAGCAGGTCCGGGTACTACAATGAGCAGTTCTTC
CASRSGYYNEQFF
>TRBV7-3|many|TRBD1|TRBJ2-2
TGTGCCAGCAGCTCCAGGGGGCCTAAGGGGCCCACCGGGGAGCTGTTTTTT
CASSSRGPKGPTGELFF